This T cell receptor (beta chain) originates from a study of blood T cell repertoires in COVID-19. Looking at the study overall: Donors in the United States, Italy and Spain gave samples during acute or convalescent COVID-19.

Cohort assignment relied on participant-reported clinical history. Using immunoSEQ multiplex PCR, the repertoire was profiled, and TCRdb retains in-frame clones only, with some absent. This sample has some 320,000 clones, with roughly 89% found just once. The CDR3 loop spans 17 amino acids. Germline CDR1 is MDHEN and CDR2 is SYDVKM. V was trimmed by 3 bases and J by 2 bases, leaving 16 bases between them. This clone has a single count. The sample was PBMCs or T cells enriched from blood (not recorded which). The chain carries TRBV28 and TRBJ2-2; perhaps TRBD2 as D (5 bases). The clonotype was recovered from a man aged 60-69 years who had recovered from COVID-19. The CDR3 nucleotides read TGTGCCAGCAGTTTTTTGTTGGGGAGTTTCAACACCGGGGAGCTGTTTTTT. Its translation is CASSFLLGSFNTGELFF.